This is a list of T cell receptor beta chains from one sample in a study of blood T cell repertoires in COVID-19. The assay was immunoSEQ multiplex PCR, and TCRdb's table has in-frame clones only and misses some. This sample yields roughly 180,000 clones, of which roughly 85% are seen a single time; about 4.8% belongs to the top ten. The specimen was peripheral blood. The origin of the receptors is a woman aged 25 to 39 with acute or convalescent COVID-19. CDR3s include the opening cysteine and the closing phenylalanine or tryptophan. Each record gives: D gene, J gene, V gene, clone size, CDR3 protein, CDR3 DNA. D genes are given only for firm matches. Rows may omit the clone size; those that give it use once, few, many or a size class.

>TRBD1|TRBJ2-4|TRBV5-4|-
CASSRDRGPPRFGF
TGTGCCAGCAGCCGGGACAGGGGGCCTCCTCGCTTCGGCTTC
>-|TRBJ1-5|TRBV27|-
CASSPRGGGHQAQHF
TGTGCCAGCAGTCCCCGCGGGGGGGGACATCAGGCCCAGCATTTT
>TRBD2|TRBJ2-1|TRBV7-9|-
CASSPSGGAYNEQFF
TGTGCCAGCAGCCCGAGCGGGGGGGCTTACAATGAGCAGTTCTTC
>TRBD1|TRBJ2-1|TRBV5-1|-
CASSLGGTGGGLMKFF
TGCGCCAGCAGCTTGGGTGGGACAGGGGGCGGCTTGATGAAGTTCTTC
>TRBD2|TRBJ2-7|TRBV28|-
CASSRPQRTSGNTYEQYF
TGTGCCAGCAGCCGGCCCCAACGAACTAGCGGGAATACCTACGAGCAGTACTTC
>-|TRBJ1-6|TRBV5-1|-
CASSLVPGSRTTNSPLHF
TGCGCCAGCAGCTTGGTCCCGGGATCCCGGACCACTAATTCACCCCTCCACTTT
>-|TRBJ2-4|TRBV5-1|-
CASTQDWGRGNIQYF
TGCGCCAGCACTCAAGACTGGGGTAGGGGGAACATTCAGTACTTC
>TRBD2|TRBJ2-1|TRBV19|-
CASSGTSPFF
TGTGCCAGTAGTGGGACTAGCCCGTTCTTC
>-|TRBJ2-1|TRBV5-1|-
CASSGSSYNEQFF
TGCGCCAGCAGCGGTTCTAGCTACAATGAGCAGTTCTTC
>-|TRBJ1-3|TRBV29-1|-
CSVGRGGGNTIYF
TGCAGCGTTGGACGGGGTGGTGGAAACACCATATATTTT
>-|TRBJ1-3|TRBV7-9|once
CASSGLSHGNTIYF
TGTGCCAGCTCGGGTCTAAGTCACGGAAACACCATATATTTT
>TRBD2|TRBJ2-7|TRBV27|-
CASSLSGGGEQYF
TGTGCCAGCAGTTTATCGGGCGGGGGCGAGCAGTACTTC
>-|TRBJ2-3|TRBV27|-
CASSLFAGSSTDTQYF
TGTGCCAGCAGTTTATTTGCGGGGAGTAGCACAGATACGCAGTATTTT
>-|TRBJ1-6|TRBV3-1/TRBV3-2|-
CASSQESRGGSPLHF
TGTGCCAGCAGCCAAGAATCCAGGGGTGGTTCACCCCTCCACTTT
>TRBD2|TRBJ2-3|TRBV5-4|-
CASSLAAAGVTDTQYF
TGTGCCAGCAGCTTGGCCGCGGCGGGAGTGACAGATACGCAGTATTTT
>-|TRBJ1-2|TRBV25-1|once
CASSPHMREDYGYTF
TGTGCCAGCAGTCCCCATATGAGGGAGGACTATGGCTACACCTTC
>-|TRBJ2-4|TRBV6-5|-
CASRRKIGGGIQYF
TGTGCCAGCAGGAGAAAGATAGGGGGTGGCATTCAGTACTTC
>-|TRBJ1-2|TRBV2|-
CASTESRGSYTF
TGTGCCAGCACAGAGTCAAGAGGGAGCTACACCTTC
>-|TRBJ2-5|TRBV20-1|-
CNTDQETQYF
TGCAATACGGACCAAGAGACCCAGTACTTC
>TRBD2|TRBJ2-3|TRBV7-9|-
CASSAGLAAADTQYF
TGTGCCAGCAGCGCCGGACTAGCGGCCGCAGATACGCAGTATTTT
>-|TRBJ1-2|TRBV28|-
CASRGGGSNYGYTF
TGTGCCAGCAGGGGCGGGGGATCTAACTATGGCTACACCTTC
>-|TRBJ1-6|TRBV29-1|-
CSVQVTSSYNSPLHF
TGCAGCGTTCAGGTTACCTCCTCCTATAATTCACCCCTCCACTTT
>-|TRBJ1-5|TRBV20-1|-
CSASQGPDQPQHF
TGCAGTGCTAGTCAGGGTCCGGATCAGCCCCAGCATTTT
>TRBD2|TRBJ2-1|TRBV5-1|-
CASSFAGGPRNEQFF
TGCGCCAGCAGCTTCGCGGGAGGGCCCCGCAATGAGCAGTTCTTC
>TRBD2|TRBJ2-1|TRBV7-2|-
CASSPTSGMSYNEQFF
TGTGCCAGCAGCCCAACTAGCGGGATGTCCTACAATGAGCAGTTCTTC
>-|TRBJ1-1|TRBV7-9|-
CASSPVRNTEAFF
TGTGCCAGCAGCCCAGTCAGGAACACTGAAGCTTTCTTT
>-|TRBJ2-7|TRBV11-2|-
CASSPRSQGTYEQYF
TGTGCCAGCAGCCCAAGGTCCCAGGGGACGTACGAGCAGTACTTC
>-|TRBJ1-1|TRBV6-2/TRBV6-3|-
CASSYSRVVEDTEAFF
TGTGCCAGCAGTTACTCGAGAGTTGTGGAGGACACTGAAGCTTTCTTT
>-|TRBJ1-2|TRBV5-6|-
CASSLGGVRGGYGYTF
TGTGCCAGCAGCTTGGGGGGCGTAAGGGGAGGCTATGGCTACACCTTC
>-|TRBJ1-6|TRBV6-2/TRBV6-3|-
CASSRSGEGYSPLHF
TGTGCCAGCAGTCGCTCAGGGGAGGGTTATTCACCCCTCCACTTT
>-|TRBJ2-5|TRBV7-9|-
CASSLRQSQETQYF
TGTGCCAGCAGCTTGAGACAGAGCCAAGAGACCCAGTACTTC
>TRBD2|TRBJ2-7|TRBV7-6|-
CASSRHTSGSNLLTGSYEQYF
TGTGCCAGCAGCCGACACACTAGCGGGAGTAATTTATTGACCGGCTCCTACGAGCAGTACTTC
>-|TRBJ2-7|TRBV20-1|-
CSATPGLDQYF
TGCAGTGCTACCCCGGGACTGGATCAGTACTTC
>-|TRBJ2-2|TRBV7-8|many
CASSLGQRSGELFF
TGTGCCAGCAGCTTAGGACAACGGTCCGGGGAGCTGTTTTTT
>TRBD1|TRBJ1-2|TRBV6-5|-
CASSWRTGDYGYTF
TGTGCCAGCAGCTGGAGGACAGGAGACTATGGCTACACCTTC
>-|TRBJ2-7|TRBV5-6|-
CASSLGSSYEQYF
TGTGCCAGCAGCTTGGGTAGCTCCTACGAGCAGTACTTC
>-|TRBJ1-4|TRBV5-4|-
CATAGGGATNEKLFF
TGTGCCACCGCGGGGGGGGGAGCAACTAATGAAAAACTGTTTTTT
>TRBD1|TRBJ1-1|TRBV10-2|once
CASSVRQGEREAFF
TGCGCCAGCAGTGTTCGACAGGGGGAGCGTGAAGCTTTCTTT
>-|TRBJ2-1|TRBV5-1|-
CASSLSGGSSSYNEQFF
TGCGCCAGCAGCTTATCGGGCGGGTCGAGCTCCTACAATGAGCAGTTCTTC
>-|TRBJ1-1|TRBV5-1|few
CASSSGGVSMNTEAFF
TGCGCCAGCAGTTCGGGGGGCGTTTCTATGAACACTGAAGCTTTCTTT
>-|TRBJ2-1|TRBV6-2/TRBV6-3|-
CASSYSTYLHNEQFF
TGTGCCAGCAGTTACTCGACATATTTACACAATGAGCAGTTCTTC
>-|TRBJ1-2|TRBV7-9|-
CASSFGQGNYGYTF
TGTGCCAGCAGCTTTGGGCAGGGGAACTATGGCTACACCTTC